These 11 T cell receptor beta chains share one sample of origin, sequenced in a study of T cells after yellow fever vaccination. TCRdb recomputed calls from the 5' RACE reads with MiXCR, one row per CDR3 protein. The sample carries around 260,000 distinct CDR3 sequences, about 5.2% recorded once. This sample comprised CD4+ T cells sorted from PBMCs, obtained on the day of the yellow fever booster vaccination. Source of these receptors: a man between 18 and 35 years old who received the YFV17D yellow fever vaccine.

This clonotype was detected only a few times. The chain uses TRBV4-3 and TRBJ1-6; TRBD1 agrees at 10 bases. The CDR3 is 18 amino acids. CDR1 is LGHNA and CDR2 is YSLEER in the germline V gene. The V segment lost 0 bases and the J segment 12 bases; nucleotides outside the gene matches: 14. The CDR3 DNA sequence: TGCGCCAGCAGCCAAGATTTGGACGACAGGGGGCGTATAGGACCCCTCCACTTT. It codes for CASSQDLDDRGRIGPLHF.

The chain combines TRBV12-3 or TRBV12-4 with TRBJ1-6; 7 nucleotides match TRBD1. Unmatched junction bases numbered 3, after V lost 8 bases and J lost 5 bases. This CDR3 is built from 13 residues. The CDR3 here is CASSTGDNSPLHF. In DNA form, the CDR3 reads TGTGCCAGCTCCACAGGGGATAATTCACCCCTCCACTTT.

This clonotype has more than one count but fewer than ten. J is TRBJ1-2 and V is TRBV29-1; 8 nucleotides match TRBD1. The trim removed 4 bases at V and 5 bases at J, leaving 3 bases unmatched. The CDR3 contains 12 residues. CDR1 SQVTM and CDR2 ANQGSEA come from the germline V gene. The CDR3 is CSVVNRGYGYTF. CDR3 DNA sequence: TGCAGCGTTGTTAACAGGGGGTATGGCTACACCTTC.

This clonotype was recorded many times. CDR3 sequence (DNA): TGTGCCAGCAGCTTAGTTGTTGGTCTAAACACCGGGGAGCTGTTTTTT. This gives the protein CASSLVVGLNTGELFF. The J gene is TRBJ2-2, the V gene TRBV7-2; D unclear. Germline lookup yields CDR1 SGHTA and CDR2 FQGNSA. The CDR3 spans 16 residues. Trimming removed 1 base from V and 2 bases from J, with 11 bases in between. Variable domain in full (rest from reference TRBV7-2 and TRBJ2-2): GAGVSQSPSNKVTEKGKDVELRCDPISGHTALYWYRQSLGQGLEFLIYFQGNSAPDKSGLPSDRFSAERTGGSVSTLTIQRTQQEDSAVYLCASSLVVGLNTGELFFGEGSRLTVL.

This clonotype was detected only a few times. The chain recombines TRBV5-1 with TRBJ2-3; D is possibly TRBD2 (7 bases). CDR1 SGHRS and CDR2 YFSETQ come from the germline V gene. The CDR3 has 14 amino acids. V was trimmed by 6 bases and J by 2 bases, leaving 13 bases between them. CDR3 residues: CASTGAGATDTQYF. Written as DNA, the CDR3 is TGCGCCAGCACAGGGGCGGGGGCCACAGATACGCAGTATTTT.

The J gene is TRBJ1-3, the V gene TRBV12-5; TRBD1 might be the D (5 bases). Germline V CDR1 and CDR2: LGHNT, FRNRAP. CDR3 length equals 14 residues. The V end was cut by 6 bases, the J end by 4 bases, with 13 bases between. CDR3 region: CASGSGDGGNTIYF. DNA of the CDR3: TGTGCTAGTGGCTCCGGGGACGGCGGAAACACCATATATTTT.

Concerning this clonotype: Relative to the germline gene, one junction end is altered; a read error may explain this. The chain combines TRBV29-1 with TRBJ1-1, with 8 bases fitting TRBD1. The length of the CDR3 is 9 residues. Germline CDR1 reads SQVTM; CDR2 reads ANQGSEA. CDR3 sequence reads: CSVGGQALF. The CDR3 bases are TGCAGCGTTGGGGGACAGGCTCTCTTT.

This clonotype was seen a few times. This chain uses TRBV19 with TRBJ1-2; D is ambiguous. CDR1 is LNHDA and CDR2 is SQIVND in the germline V gene (reference sequence). Deletions cut 0 bases from V and 1 base from J, with 3 bases between. This CDR3 region has 13 residues. In DNA form, the CDR3 reads TGTGCCAGTAGTATAGAACGTAACTATGGCTACACCTTC. As protein: CASSIERNYGYTF.

In its sample, this clonotype was seen many times. The rearrangement uses TRBV4-3 and TRBJ2-7; D not resolved. Trimming took off 1 base at V and 6 bases at J, with 13 bases between the two ends. This CDR3 is 14 amino acids long. Per the germline V gene, CDR1 is LGHNA and CDR2 is YSLEER. The CDR3 DNA reads as TGCGCCAGCAGCCAAGCGATCGGTATACGCGAGCAGTACTTC. Translation: CASSQAIGIREQYF.

V usage is TRBV27 and J usage is TRBJ1-2; D not certain. The CDR3 runs to 12 residues. V dropped 6 bases and J dropped 9 bases, with 14 bases sitting between them. Germline V gives CDR1 MNHEY, CDR2 SMNVEV (reference sequence). The CDR3 nucleotides read TGTGCCAGCAGGGGAGGAGGGTTCCGCTACACCTTC. Its translation: CASRGGGFRYTF.

There are many counts of this clonotype. This sequence joins TRBV20-1 and TRBJ2-7; D is uncertain. The V gene's germline CDR1 is DFQATT and CDR2 SNEGSKA (reference sequence). CDR3 length: 14 amino acids. Deletions cut 3 bases from V and 0 bases from J, with 12 bases between. CDR3 protein: CSARLSRHSYEQYF. CDR3 nucleotide sequence: TGCAGTGCTAGGTTGAGCCGTCACTCCTACGAGCAGTACTTC.